The next 8 T cell receptor beta chains were all read from a single sample in a study of blood T cell repertoires in COVID-19. Only in-frame clones appear in the TCRdb table, and some are missing; sequencing was by immunoSEQ multiplex PCR. The sample consists of over 250,000 clones, approximately 88% of them appearing once. The material sequenced was peripheral blood. These receptors all stem from a human donor with COVID-19, enrolled during active disease. The donor label of this sample is uncertain.

The chain has TRBV7-2 and TRBJ1-5, with 7 bases aligning to TRBD1. The V gene's germline CDR1 is SGHTA and CDR2 FQGNSA. The CDR3 extends over 13 amino acids. V lost 4 bases to trimming and J lost 6 bases; unmatched junction nucleotides: 3. The CDR3 here is CASSYPGGQPQHF. In DNA form, the CDR3 reads TGTGCCAGCAGCTACCCAGGGGGTCAGCCCCAGCATTTT.

The V gene is TRBV6-6, the J gene TRBJ1-1, with no clear D. V lost 4 bases and J lost 1, with 10 bases in between. This CDR3 is built from 14 residues. Germline assignment: CDR1 MNHNY and CDR2 SVGAGI (reference sequence). CDR3 sequence (DNA): TGTGCCAGCAGTTTTGCGGCGGGGAACACTGAAGCTTTCTTT. Its translation is CASSFAAGNTEAFF.

The chain employs TRBV2 and TRBJ1-4; 7 nucleotides agree with TRBD1. Per the germline V gene, CDR1 is SNHLY and CDR2 is FYNNEI. V shed 9 bases and J 7 bases; nucleotides not matched to a gene: 8. This CDR3 is built from 13 residues. DNA of the CDR3: TGTGCCAGTCGACAGGGAAGAGTTGAAAAACTGTTTTTT. It translates to CASRQGRVEKLFF. Using reference TRBV2 and TRBJ1-4 for the parts outside the CDR3, the full variable domain is EPEVTQTPSHQVTQMGQEVILRCVPISNHLYFYWYRQILGQKVEFLVSFYNNEISEKSEIFDDQFSVERPDGSNFTLKIRSTKLEDSAMYFCASRQGRVEKLFFGSGTQLSVL.

This chain connects TRBV30 to TRBJ2-2, with 8 bases matching TRBD1. The germline gives CDR1 GTSNPN, CDR2 SVGIG (reference sequence). V trimming: 6 bases; J trimming: 5 bases; junction bases outside the gene matches: 5. This CDR3 is built from 13 residues. CDR3 residues: CACNRGVTGELFF. CDR3 in DNA: TGTGCCTGTAACAGGGGGGTGACCGGGGAGCTGTTTTTT.

This chain connects TRBV10-3 to TRBJ2-3; 9 nucleotides align to TRBD1. Germline V lookup: CDR1 ENHRY, CDR2 SYGVKD. After removal of 3 bases from V and 5 bases from J, the junction contained 3 bases not matched to a gene. The CDR3 totals 14 residues. CDR3 sequence: CAISDGQGRDTQYF. For the CDR3, the DNA is TGTGCCATCAGTGATGGACAGGGGAGAGATACGCAGTATTTT.

The chain recombines TRBV6-2 or TRBV6-3 with TRBJ1-5, with a weak D call TRBD1 (6 bases). The germline V and J ends were trimmed by 5 bases and 1 base, with 9 bases remaining between them. The CDR3 loop spans 14 amino acids. The germline V gene encodes CDR1 MNHEY and CDR2 SVGEGT. CDR3 coding DNA: TGTGCCAGCAGTCTACAGGGAAGCAATCAGCCCCAGCATTTT. Translating gives CASSLQGSNQPQHF.

The gene calls are TRBV9 and TRBJ2-7; 7 bases line up with TRBD2. From germline, CDR1 is SGDLS and CDR2 YYNGEE. Germline trimming cut 3 bases from V and 3 bases from J; bases unmatched to any gene: 6. The CDR3 spans 14 residues. The CDR3 coding sequence is TGTGCCAGCAGCGAGGGAGGGGAAGGCTACGAGCAGTACTTC. Protein: CASSEGGEGYEQYF.

This chain joins TRBV6-5 and TRBJ2-7; 10 nucleotides match TRBD1. This CDR3 has 15 amino acids. CDR1 and CDR2 from the germline V gene are MNHEY and SVGAGI. J was trimmed by 3 bases and V by 6 bases; bases with no gene match: 8. CDR3 DNA sequence: TGTGCCAGCAGCCCCGGGACAGGGGACGACTACGAGCAGTACTTC. This sequence encodes CASSPGTGDDYEQYF.